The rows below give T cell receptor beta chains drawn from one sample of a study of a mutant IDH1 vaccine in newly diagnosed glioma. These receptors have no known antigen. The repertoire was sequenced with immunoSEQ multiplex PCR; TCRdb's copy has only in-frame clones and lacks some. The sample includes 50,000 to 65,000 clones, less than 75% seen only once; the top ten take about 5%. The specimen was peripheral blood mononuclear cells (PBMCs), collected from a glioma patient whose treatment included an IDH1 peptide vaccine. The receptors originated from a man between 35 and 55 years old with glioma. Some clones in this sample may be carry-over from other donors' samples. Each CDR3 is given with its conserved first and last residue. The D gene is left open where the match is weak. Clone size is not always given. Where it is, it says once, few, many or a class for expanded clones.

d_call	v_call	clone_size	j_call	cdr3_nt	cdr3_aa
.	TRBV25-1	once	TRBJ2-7	TGTGCCAGCCCACTCCGGGACGCCTCCTACGAGCAGTACTTC	CASPLRDASYEQYF
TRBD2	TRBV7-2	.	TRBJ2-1	TGTGCCAGCACCAAGGGGTCGACTAGCGAGTACAATGAGCAGTTCTTC	CASTKGSTSEYNEQFF
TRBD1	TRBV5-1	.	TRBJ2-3	TGCGCCAGCAGCTTGTGGGACAGGGCAGATACGCAGTATTTT	CASSLWDRADTQYF
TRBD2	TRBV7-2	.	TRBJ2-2	TGTGCCAGCAGCCTCCAACCGGGGGGGGCCGCGAACACCGGGGAGCTGTTTTTT	CASSLQPGGAANTGELFF
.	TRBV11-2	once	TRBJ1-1	TGTGCCACCTTACGGGGGAACACTGAAGCTTTCTTT	CATLRGNTEAFF
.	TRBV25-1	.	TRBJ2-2	TGTGCCAGCAGTGAATCTCCGGGTAGGGGGGCCGGGGAGCTGTTTTTT	CASSESPGRGAGELFF
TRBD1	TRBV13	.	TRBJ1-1	TGTGCCAGCAGCCTAAGGACAGGGCGGACTGAAGCTTTCTTT	CASSLRTGRTEAFF
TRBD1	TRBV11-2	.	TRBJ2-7	TGTGCCAGCAGCGTAGCCATCTTCGGACAGGTAGCCTACGAGCAGTACTTC	CASSVAIFGQVAYEQYF
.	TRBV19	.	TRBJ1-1	TGTGCCAGTAGCCCAGGGATCGCTGAAGCTTTCTTT	CASSPGIAEAFF
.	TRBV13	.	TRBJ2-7	TGTGCCAGCAGCCGTACTGGGACCCTGACCTACGAGCAGTACTTC	CASSRTGTLTYEQYF
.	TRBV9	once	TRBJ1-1	TGTGCCAGCAGCCCCCGACAACTCTTGAACACTGAAGCTTTCTTT	CASSPRQLLNTEAFF
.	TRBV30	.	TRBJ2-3	TGTGCCGGCGAGGGGCTTTGGGCAGATACGCAGTATTTT	CAGEGLWADTQYF
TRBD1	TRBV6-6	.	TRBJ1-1	TGTGCCAGCAGAGACAGGGGGCGAGTGAACACTGAAGCTTTCTTT	CASRDRGRVNTEAFF
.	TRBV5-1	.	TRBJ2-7	TGCGCCAGCAGCCCCGAGGGCGCCTACGAGCAGTACTTC	CASSPEGAYEQYF
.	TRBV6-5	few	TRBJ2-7	TGTGCCAGCAGCCCTCGAGGGCTTGGCGAGCAGTACTTC	CASSPRGLGEQYF
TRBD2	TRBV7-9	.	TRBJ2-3	TGTGCCAGCAGCTCGGGACTAGCGGGGGTTGATACGCAGTATTTT	CASSSGLAGVDTQYF
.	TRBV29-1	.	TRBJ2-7	TGCAGCGTTGTTGGGGGAGATCACTACGAGCAGTACTTC	CSVVGGDHYEQYF
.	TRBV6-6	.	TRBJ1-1	TGTGCCAGCAGCAGGGACGTACCTGGTATGAACACTGAAGCTTTCTTT	CASSRDVPGMNTEAFF
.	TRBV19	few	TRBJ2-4	TGTGCCAGTAGACTCGGGGTGGGGGCCAAAAACATTCAGTACTTC	CASRLGVGAKNIQYF
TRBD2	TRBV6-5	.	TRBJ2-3	TGTGCCAGCAGTTACCCGGGGGGGGGCACAGATACGCAGTATTTT	CASSYPGGGTDTQYF
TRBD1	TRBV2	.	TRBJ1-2	TGTGCCAGCAGTACAGGGGGAATGGGCTATGGCTACACCTTC	CASSTGGMGYGYTF
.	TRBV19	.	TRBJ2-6	TGTGCCAGTCATCACTCTGGGGCCAACGTCCTGACTTTC	CASHHSGANVLTF
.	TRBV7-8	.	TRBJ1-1	TGTGCCAGCAGCTTAGTACCGGGTCTGGACACTGAAGCTTTCTTT	CASSLVPGLDTEAFF
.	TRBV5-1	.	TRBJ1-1	TGCGCCAGCAGCTTAACCCCAGGGTGGGACACTGAAGCTTTCTTT	CASSLTPGWDTEAFF
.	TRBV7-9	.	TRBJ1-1	TGTGCCAGCAGCTCAGCCAACACTGAAGCTTTCTTT	CASSSANTEAFF
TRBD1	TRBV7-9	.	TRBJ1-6	TGTGCCAGCAGCTCGGGACAGGGAAGTTATAATTCACCCCTCCACTTT	CASSSGQGSYNSPLHF
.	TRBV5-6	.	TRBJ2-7	TGTGCCAGCAGCGTGGGCTCCTACGAGCAGTACTTC	CASSVGSYEQYF
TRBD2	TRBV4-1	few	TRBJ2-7	TGCGCCAGCAGCCCCGGGAGGATGGACGAGCAGTACTTC	CASSPGRMDEQYF
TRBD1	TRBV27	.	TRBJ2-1	TGTGCCAGCAGTAACAGGGGGCCATCCTACAATGAGCAGTTCTTC	CASSNRGPSYNEQFF
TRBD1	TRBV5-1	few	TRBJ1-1	TGCGCCAGCAGACAAGGACAGGGGAACACTGAAGCTTTCTTT	CASRQGQGNTEAFF
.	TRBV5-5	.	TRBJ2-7	TGTGCCAGCAGCGGATTAATAGGGGAGCAGTACTTC	CASSGLIGEQYF
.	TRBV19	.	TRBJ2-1	TGTGCCAGTAGTATAGGACTAGACGATGAGCAGTTCTTC	CASSIGLDDEQFF
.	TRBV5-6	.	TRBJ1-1	TGTGCCAGCAGCGGAGGTCGACAGGCTTTCTTT	CASSGGRQAFF
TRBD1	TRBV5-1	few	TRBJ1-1	TGCGCCAGCAGCCCCCGGACAGGGAACACTGAAGCTTTCTTT	CASSPRTGNTEAFF
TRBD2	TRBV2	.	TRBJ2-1	TGTGCCAGCCTAGCGGGGGAGTACAATGAGCAGTTCTTC	CASLAGEYNEQFF
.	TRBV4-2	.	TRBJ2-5	TGTGCCAGCAGCCAGGGGGAACTAGCCGGGGAGACCCAGTACTTC	CASSQGELAGETQYF
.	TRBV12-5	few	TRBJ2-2	TGTGCTAGTGGTTTCTTCCTTGGTGGTACCGGGGAGCTGTTTTTT	CASGFFLGGTGELFF
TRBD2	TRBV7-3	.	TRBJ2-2	TGTGCCAGCAGCTTAAATCCAGTATCGGGGGGGACCGGGGAGCTGTTTTTT	CASSLNPVSGGTGELFF
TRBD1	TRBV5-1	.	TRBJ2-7	TGCGCCAGCAGCTTGGGCACAGGGGCCTACGAGCAGTACTTC	CASSLGTGAYEQYF
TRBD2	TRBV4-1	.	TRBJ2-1	TGCGCCAGCAGCCAAGTTGCGGCGGGGGGGGGCAATGAGCAGTTCTTC	CASSQVAAGGGNEQFF
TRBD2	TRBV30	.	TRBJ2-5	TGTGCCTGGAGTAATAAGGGACTAGCGGGGGAGACCCAGTACTTC	CAWSNKGLAGETQYF
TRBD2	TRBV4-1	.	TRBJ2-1	TGCGCCAGCAGCCAGGGACTAGCGTCCAGGCGGGGGGAGCAGTTCTTC	CASSQGLASRRGEQFF
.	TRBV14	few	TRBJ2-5	TGTGCCAGCAGTCTTTTCTCCGGGGAGACCCAGTACTTC	CASSLFSGETQYF
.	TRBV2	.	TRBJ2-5	TGTGCCAGCAGTTCAGTCACCCAGTACTTC	CASSSVTQYF
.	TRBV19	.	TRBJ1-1	TGTGCCAGTAAGGCTCTAATGAACACTGAAGCTTTCTTT	CASKALMNTEAFF
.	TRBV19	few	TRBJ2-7	TGTGCCAGTAGTATACTCACCAGACCCTACGAGCAGTACTTC	CASSILTRPYEQYF
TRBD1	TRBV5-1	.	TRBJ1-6	TGCGCCAGCAGTTACGGGACAGCTGATTCACCCCTCCACTTT	CASSYGTADSPLHF
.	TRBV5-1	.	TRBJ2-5	TGCGCCAGCAGCATGGGGGGGGCCCCGAACCAGGAGACCCAGTACTTC	CASSMGGAPNQETQYF
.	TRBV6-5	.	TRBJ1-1	TGTGCCAGCAGTTACTCGGACGACCAGACTGAAGCTTTCTTT	CASSYSDDQTEAFF
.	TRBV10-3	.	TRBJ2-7	TGTGCCATCAGTGATCCCGGGCGTTCAAGCTCCTACGAGCAGTACTTC	CAISDPGRSSSYEQYF
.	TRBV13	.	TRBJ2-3	TGTGCCAGCAGCTTAGGCGGCGGGGGCACGGGCACAGATACGCAGTATTTT	CASSLGGGGTGTDTQYF
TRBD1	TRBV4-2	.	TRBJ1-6	TGTGCCAGCAGACAACGGGACAGTGATTCACCCCTCCACTTT	CASRQRDSDSPLHF
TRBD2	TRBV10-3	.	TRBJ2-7	TGTGCCACCGGGACTACCCTTGAGCAGTACTTC	CATGTTLEQYF
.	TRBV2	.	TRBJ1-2	TGTGCCAGCAGTAGCGTATTGGACGCCCTTGCCGTCTACACCTTC	CASSSVLDALAVYTF
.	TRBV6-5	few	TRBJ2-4	TGTGCCAGCAGTTACGGGGCAGGGACCAAAAACATTCAGTACTTC	CASSYGAGTKNIQYF